Shown below are 7 T cell receptor beta chains from a single sample sequenced in a study of T cell responses to AZD1222 COVID-19 vaccine. The table came from immunoSEQ multiplex PCR; TCRdb's copy has only in-frame clones and leaves some out. The repertoire consists of about 110,000 clones, with around 90% occurring once and the leading ten covering roughly a fifth. The input for sequencing was peripheral blood, taken on day 0 of AZD1222 vaccination. These receptors all stem from an adult in good health.

This chain uses TRBV4-3 with TRBJ2-2; maybe TRBD1 (5 bases). Germline CDR1 and CDR2: LGHNA and YSLEER. CDR3 length equals 16 residues. V dropped 1 base and J dropped 1 base, with 10 bases sitting between them. CDR3 in amino acids: CASSQVQGMNTGELFF. CDR3 bases: TGCGCCAGCAGCCAAGTCCAGGGCATGAACACCGGGGAGCTGTTTTTT.

The chain joins TRBV19 to TRBJ1-1, with D possibly being TRBD1 (5 bases). The CDR3 totals 15 residues. Trimming took off 4 bases at V and 0 bases at J, with 12 bases between the two ends. CDR1 LNHDA and CDR2 SQIVND come from the germline V gene (reference sequence). In DNA, the CDR3 is TGTGCCAGTAGTAGGCGAAGACAGATGAACACTGAAGCTTTCTTT. This encodes CASSRRRQMNTEAFF.

This sequence joins TRBV10-3 and TRBJ1-1; possibly TRBD1 for D (6 bases). The germline V and J ends were trimmed by 10 bases and 8 bases, with 20 bases remaining between them. Germline V gene sequence: CDR1 ENHRY, CDR2 SYGVKD. This CDR3 has 13 amino acids. CDR3 in amino acids: CATQFGGAREAFF. Written as DNA, the CDR3 is TGTGCCACCCAGTTTGGGGGGGCTCGGGAAGCTTTCTTT.

The rearrangement uses TRBV30 and TRBJ1-2; tentatively, D is TRBD1 (6 bases). Germline-derived CDR1 and CDR2 are GTSNPN and SVGIG (reference sequence). CDR3 length: 13 residues. Trimming removed 2 bases from V and 5 bases from J, with 12 bases in between. This CDR3 is CAWSPGTNYGYTF. DNA for the CDR3: TGTGCCTGGAGTCCCGGGACAAATTATGGCTACACCTTC.

The chain has TRBV7-2 and TRBJ1-6, with D perhaps TRBD1 (5 bases). The V end lost 3 bases, the J end lost 8 bases, and 14 bases lay between the germline ends. Per the germline V gene, CDR1 is SGHTA and CDR2 is FQGNSA. This CDR3 has 15 amino acids. The CDR3 sequence: CASSFDSGGDSPLHF. The CDR3 region has the DNA TGTGCCAGCAGCTTCGACAGCGGCGGAGATTCACCCCTCCACTTT.

The rearrangement joins TRBV7-2 to TRBJ1-3; weak D call: TRBD1 (5 bases). The ends were cut back, 4 bases at V and 4 bases at J, with 5 bases in the middle. Germline-derived CDR1 and CDR2 are SGHTA and FQGNSA. The CDR3 consists of 12 residues. CDR3 amino acids: CASSWDGNTIYF. The CDR3 bases are TGTGCCAGCAGCTGGGACGGAAACACCATATATTTT.

The chain recombines TRBV27 with TRBJ1-6; D uncertain. The CDR3 covers 12 residues. Germline-derived CDR1 and CDR2 are MNHEY and SMNVEV (reference sequence). V was clipped by 6 bases and J by 12 bases, with 12 bases between them. CDR3 nucleotide sequence: TGTGCCAGCAGGGGCCCCGGGGAACCCCTCCACTTT. It translates to CASRGPGEPLHF.